The rows below give T cell receptor beta chains drawn from one sample of a study of blood T cell repertoires in COVID-19. TCRdb's table, derived via immunoSEQ multiplex PCR, lists solely in-frame clones and lacks some. The sample holds some 89,000 clones, approximately 89% seen once. The sample was peripheral blood. Source of these receptors: a man aged 45-65 years with acute or convalescent COVID-19. Both conserved end residues are trimmed from each CDR3. Each record gives: J gene, V gene, CDR3 protein.

TRBJ1-1 TRBV27 ASSFVGGEAF
TRBJ1-2 TRBV24-1 ATSDFRGEHGYT
TRBJ2-7 TRBV27 ASSLQGRLEEQY
TRBJ1-5 TRBV2 ASSEAQGTIQPQH
TRBJ1-6 TRBV7-8 ASSAERQKNSPLH
TRBJ1-4 TRBV6-2/TRBV6-3 ASSYSRGQRNEKLF
TRBJ2-5 TRBV30 AWSVDSFQETQY
TRBJ2-2 TRBV5-5 ASSLFITSTSGGRGELF
TRBJ2-3 TRBV10-2 ASSDSLRADTQY
TRBJ2-3 TRBV12-5 ASGRNLDSDTQY
TRBJ2-3 TRBV7-3 ASSFEVEGTQY
TRBJ1-4 TRBV10-3 AIGDREGTEKLF
TRBJ1-2 TRBV7-8 ASSLERNYGYT
TRBJ1-6 TRBV28 AANDRGLSPLH
TRBJ2-2 TRBV11-2 ASSFQGTGELF
TRBJ2-2 TRBV7-3 ASSFSSDTGELF
TRBJ2-3 TRBV4-2 ASSQAASGINTDTQY
TRBJ2-5 TRBV10-3 AISESGGETQY
TRBJ1-3 TRBV4-3 ASSSTTGGNTIY
TRBJ2-3 TRBV13 ASSLDRLEYSTDTQY
TRBJ1-2 TRBV30 AWTWTGNYGYT
TRBJ2-3 TRBV24-1 ATSDPPGSGSSDTQY
TRBJ1-1 TRBV29-1 SVEGGGTEAF
TRBJ2-2 TRBV30 AWMGGWNTGELF
TRBJ1-4 TRBV6-5 ASSYSRQGDEKLF
TRBJ1-4 TRBV7-2 ASSLPGAANEKLF
TRBJ1-1 TRBV6-6 ASSGPRNTEAF